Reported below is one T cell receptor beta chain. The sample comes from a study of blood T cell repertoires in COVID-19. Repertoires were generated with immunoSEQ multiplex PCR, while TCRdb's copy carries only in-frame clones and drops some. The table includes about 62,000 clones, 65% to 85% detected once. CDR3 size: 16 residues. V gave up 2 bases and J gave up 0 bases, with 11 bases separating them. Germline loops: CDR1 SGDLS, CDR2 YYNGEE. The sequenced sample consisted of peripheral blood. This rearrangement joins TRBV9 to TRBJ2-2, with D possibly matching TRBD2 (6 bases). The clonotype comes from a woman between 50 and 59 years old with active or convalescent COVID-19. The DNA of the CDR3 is TGTGCCAGCAGCGTCGGCGGAGGGGCGAACACCGGGGAGCTGTTTTTT. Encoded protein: CASSVGGGANTGELFF. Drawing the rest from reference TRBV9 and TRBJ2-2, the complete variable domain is DSGVTQTPKHLITATGQRVTLRCSPRSGDLSVYWYQQSLDQGLQFLIQYYNGEERAKGNILERFSAQQFPDLHSELNLSSLELGDSALYFCASSVGGGANTGELFFGEGSRLTVL.